Below, one T cell receptor (beta chain) is given with its context. The data were obtained in a study of blood T cell repertoires in COVID-19. The repertoire was sequenced with immunoSEQ multiplex PCR; TCRdb's copy has only in-frame clones and lacks some. Of 250,000 or so clones in the sample, around 89% were seen once. Participants spanned ages about 18 to 89 years and resided in around 25 US areas. V shed 3 bases and J shed 0 bases, with 6 bases lying between them. The CDR3 spans 13 residues. Germline-derived CDR1 and CDR2 are LNHDA and SQIVND (reference sequence). Sequenced input: PBMCs or T cells enriched from blood (not recorded which). The receptor's source is a man aged 40-49 years who had recovered from COVID-19. The chain combines TRBV19 with TRBJ2-7; D possibly corresponds to TRBD1 (5 bases). DNA of the CDR3: TGTGCCAGTAGTATCAGGGACTCCTACGAGCAGTACTTC. It specifies CASSIRDSYEQYF. The whole variable domain, remainder taken from reference TRBV19 and TRBJ2-7, is DGGITQSPKYLFRKEGQNVTLSCEQNLNHDAMYWYRQDPGQGLRLIYYSQIVNDFQKGDIAEGYSVSREKKESFPLTVTSAQKNPTAFYLCASSIRDSYEQYFGPGTRLTVT.